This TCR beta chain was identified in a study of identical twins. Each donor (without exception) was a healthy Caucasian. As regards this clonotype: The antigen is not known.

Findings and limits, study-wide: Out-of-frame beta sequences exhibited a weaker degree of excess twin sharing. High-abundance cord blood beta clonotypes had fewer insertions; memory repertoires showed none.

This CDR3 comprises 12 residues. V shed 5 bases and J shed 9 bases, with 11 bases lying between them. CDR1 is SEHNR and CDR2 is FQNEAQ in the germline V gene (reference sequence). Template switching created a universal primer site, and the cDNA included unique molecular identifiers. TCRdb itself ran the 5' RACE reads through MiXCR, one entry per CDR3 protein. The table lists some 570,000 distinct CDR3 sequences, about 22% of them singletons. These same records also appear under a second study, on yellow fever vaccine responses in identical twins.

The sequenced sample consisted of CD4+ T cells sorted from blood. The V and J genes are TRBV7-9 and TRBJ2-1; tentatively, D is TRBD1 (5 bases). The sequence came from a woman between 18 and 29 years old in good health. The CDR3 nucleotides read TGTGCCAGCAGCAACGACAGCGCTGAGCAGTTCTTC. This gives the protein CASSNDSAEQFF.